A single sample gave rise to the 14 T cell receptor beta chains below, sequenced in a study of T cells after yellow fever vaccination. TCRdb independently ran MiXCR on the 5' RACE reads; one entry per CDR3 protein. The sample yields some 320,000 distinct CDR3 sequences, 8.7% seen once. Sequencing used PBMCs, obtained on the day of the first yellow fever vaccination. The receptors were gathered from a man younger than 35 who received the YFV17D yellow fever vaccine.

This clonotype turned up a few times. The V gene is TRBV4-1, the J gene TRBJ2-5; a weak D match, TRBD2 (7 bases). V was pared by 4 bases and J by 7 bases, with 16 bases between. Germline V gene sequence: CDR1 MGHRA, CDR2 YSYEKL. CDR3 length: 14 amino acids. The CDR3 protein is CASSPQGSGGTQYF. CDR3 DNA sequence: TGCGCCAGCAGCCCTCAGGGGTCGGGAGGGACCCAGTACTTC.

The chain joins TRBV10-3 to TRBJ2-3, with D perhaps matching TRBD2 (5 bases). V lost 0 bases and J 7 bases, leaving 8 bases between the germline ends. This CDR3 has 13 residues. CDR1 and CDR2 (germline): ENHRY, SYGVKD. The CDR3 DNA sequence: TGTGCCATCAGTGAGTCGAGGGAAAATACGCAGTATTTT. Its protein product is CAISESRENTQYF.

This clonotype came up many times. This chain links TRBV7-2 with TRBJ2-3, with TRBD2 as a possible D gene (5 bases). Per germline, CDR1 SGHTA and CDR2 FQGNSA. The CDR3 consists of 13 residues. Deletions cut 1 base from V and 6 bases from J, with 8 bases between. The CDR3 protein is CASSLGERDTQYF. CDR3 DNA sequence: TGTGCCAGCAGCTTAGGGGAGAGGGATACGCAGTATTTT.

J is TRBJ2-3 and V is TRBV27, with D unclear. Germline assignment: CDR1 MNHEY and CDR2 SMNVEV (reference sequence). V was clipped by 5 bases and J by 4 bases, with 7 bases between them. CDR3 size: 12 residues. CDR3 DNA sequence: TGTGCCAGCAGTGGAGTCGCAGATACGCAGTATTTT. It codes for CASSGVADTQYF.

The chain joins TRBV12-3 or TRBV12-4 to TRBJ2-7, with D uncertain. The CDR3 runs to 12 residues. V was clipped by 4 bases and J by 10 bases, with 14 bases between them. The CDR3, as DNA: TGTGCCAGCAGTTCTAATTCTCTGGGCCAGTACTTC. This codes for CASSSNSLGQYF.

This clonotype was recorded at least ten times. V usage is TRBV29-1 and J usage is TRBJ2-2, with D possibly called TRBD1 or TRBD2 (6 bases each). Trimming shortened V by 6 bases and J by 0 bases, and 8 bases separated the two germline ends. Germline values: CDR1 SQVTM, CDR2 ANQGSEA. The CDR3 spans 13 residues. CDR3 protein: CSVRGANTGELFF. In DNA, the CDR3 is TGCAGCGTAAGGGGGGCGAACACCGGGGAGCTGTTTTTT.

The chain combines TRBV18 with TRBJ1-4, with 7 bases lining up with TRBD1. The CDR3 has 15 amino acids. The V and J ends lost 6 bases and 5 bases, in that order; junction bases with no gene match: 9. From germline, CDR1 is KGHSH and CDR2 LQKENI. The CDR3 DNA reads TGTGCCAGCTCTCCAGGGGCGACAGGGAATGAAAAACTGTTTTTT. It yields the protein CASSPGATGNEKLFF.

The genes are TRBV9 and TRBJ2-1; 8 nucleotides agree with TRBD2. CDR1 SGDLS and CDR2 YYNGEE come from the germline V gene. This CDR3 spans 14 amino acids. With V trimmed by 3 bases and J by 10 bases, 9 bases remained unmatched. CDR3 sequence: CASSETGGPGEQFF. Written as DNA, the CDR3 is TGTGCCAGCAGCGAGACGGGGGGGCCTGGGGAGCAGTTCTTC.

The chain has TRBV27 and TRBJ2-7, with D possibly called TRBD1 or TRBD2 (5 bases each). Trimming cost V 5 bases and J 0 bases, with 17 bases left between them. The CDR3 loop spans 16 amino acids. Per the germline V gene, CDR1 is MNHEY and CDR2 is SMNVEV (reference sequence). The CDR3 DNA reads TGTGCCAGCAGTCGACTTTCCGGGACCGTCTCCTACGAGCAGTACTTC. This codes for CASSRLSGTVSYEQYF.

This clonotype was recorded a few times. The rearrangement uses TRBV15 and TRBJ1-3; possible D gene TRBD1, 5 bases. Germline values: CDR1 LNHNV, CDR2 YYDKDF (reference sequence). The CDR3 sequence is 21 residues long. V lost 0 bases and J lost 8, with 32 bases in between. This CDR3 reads CATSRDHWGYGARTIGDTIYF. The CDR3 coding sequence is TGTGCCACCAGCAGAGATCATTGGGGTTACGGAGCCCGGACGATAGGGGACACCATATATTTT. The full variable domain, its missing parts supplied by reference TRBV15 and TRBJ1-3, is DAMVIQNPRYQVTQFGKPVTLSCSQTLNHNVMYWYQQKSSQAPKLLFHYYDKDFNNEADTPDNFQSRRPNTSFCFLDIRSPGLGDTAMYLCATSRDHWGYGARTIGDTIYFGEGSWLTVV.

The genes are TRBV29-1 and TRBJ2-1; TRBD2 aligns across 7 bases. Germline CDR1 SQVTM, CDR2 ANQGSEA. After removal of 7 bases from V and 1 base from J, the junction contained 7 bases not matched to a gene. The CDR3 extends over 14 amino acids. The CDR3 protein is CSGEGAGSYNEQFF. In DNA, the CDR3 is TGCAGCGGGGAGGGAGCGGGGTCCTACAATGAGCAGTTCTTC.

The V and J genes are TRBV12-3 or TRBV12-4 and TRBJ1-2; a weak D match, TRBD1 (5 bases). V dropped 6 bases and J dropped 2 bases, with 10 bases sitting between them. The CDR3 sequence is 13 residues long. The chain's CDR3 is CASSSRANYGYTF. The CDR3 region has the DNA TGTGCCAGCAGCAGCAGGGCAAACTATGGCTACACCTTC.

This clonotype occurred a few times. The rearrangement uses TRBV5-1 and TRBJ1-1; 10 bases map to TRBD1. Germline CDR1 is SGHRS and CDR2 is YFSETQ. The CDR3 has 15 residues. V shed 1 base, J shed 5 bases, and the junction held 5 bases outside the gene matches. The CDR3 nucleotides are TGCGCCAGCAGCTTGAGGGGACAGGGGAGGACTGAAGCTTTCTTT. Residues: CASSLRGQGRTEAFF.

This clonotype came up a few times. The chain couples TRBV10-3 to TRBJ1-6; D gene ambiguous. Per the germline V gene, CDR1 is ENHRY and CDR2 is SYGVKD. The CDR3 is made up of 12 amino acids. V lost 8 bases and J lost 7, with 9 bases in between. DNA of the CDR3: TGTGCCATCGGGCAGGTCAATTCACCCCTCCACTTT. It yields the protein CAIGQVNSPLHF.